This TCR beta chain appears in the sequencing data of a study of response to subunit inactivated influenza vaccine. Overall study results and limits: It was suggested by the authors that few new T cells are recruited by each seasonal influenza vaccination.

TCRdb reprocessed the RT-PCR reads with MiXCR, giving one entry per CDR3 protein. The data hold 600,000 to 850,000 distinct CDR3 sequences, with 12% to 15% observed a single time. With V trimmed by 8 bases and J by 6 bases, 8 bases remained unmatched. The V gene's germline CDR1 is MDHEN and CDR2 SYDVKM. CDR3 size: 13 residues. This clonotype was counted between two and nine times. The target antigen is unknown. This clonotype was obtained from a man in his forties or fifties who received an inactivated influenza vaccine. This chain links TRBV28 with TRBJ2-7; 9 bases line up with TRBD1. Source: PBMCs from blood, taken 14 to 15 days before vaccination. The CDR3 spells CASARDRASEQYF. CDR3 bases: TGTGCCAGCGCCCGGGACAGGGCCTCCGAGCAGTACTTC.